The text below deals with one T cell receptor beta chain. Its antigen is still unknown. The content of samples before DNA extraction was roughly 0.95-10 million cryopreserved PBMC. The source of the sample is a study of long-term antiretroviral therapy in people with HIV. Overall study results and limits: The ART regimens used between about 2003 and 2018 may be less effective than current ones. Spans of CDR3 length were tighter for HIV repertoires than for controls.

The CDR3 has 13 residues. The germline V and J ends were trimmed by 2 bases and 1 base, with 5 bases remaining between them. The germline CDR1 and CDR2 sequences are SEHNR and FQNEAQ (reference sequence). An immunoSEQ assay, version v3.0, was performed at survey level. Generated by immunoSEQ multiplex PCR, the TCRdb table keeps only in-frame clones and is missing some. The sample lists 20,000 to 25,000 clones, more than 70% seen once, with under 8.5% in the top ten. The sequence came from a man aged 55 to 69 with HIV. The sequencing here drew on unsorted PBMCs, taken 0.6 years after starting antiretroviral therapy. The chain recombines TRBV7-9 with TRBJ1-1, with D hard to call. The CDR3 spells CASSLSENTEAFF. The CDR3 region has the DNA TGTGCCAGCAGCTTATCGGAGAACACTGAAGCTTTCTTT. The full variable domain, in which reference TRBV7-9 and TRBJ1-1 provide the parts outside the CDR3, is DTGVSQNPRHKITKRGQNVTFRCDPISEHNRLYWYRQTLGQGPEFLTYFQNEAQLEKSRLLSDRFSAERPKGSFSTLEIQRTEQGDSAMYLCASSLSENTEAFFGQGTRLTVV.